This T cell receptor (beta chain) was identified in a study of T cell repertoires in cytomegalovirus infection. Overall study context: Public TCR beta signature analysis indicated the presence of both CMV infection and matching HLA type.

TCRdb re-called the reads through MiXCR, storing one row per CDR3 protein. The sample lists about 180,000 distinct CDR3 sequences; roughly a sixth were seen once. There are a few counts of this clonotype. Trimming took 3 bases from V and 8 from J, leaving 7 bases between them. The length of the CDR3 is 11 residues. Per the germline V gene, CDR1 is SGHAT and CDR2 is FQNNGV. The chain employs TRBV11-2 and TRBJ1-2, with D uncertain. Sequenced input: CD8+ T cells from PBMCs. This clonotype was sampled from a human donor in good health (CMV status not recorded). Some clones in this sample may be carry-over from other donors' samples. Written as DNA, the CDR3 is TGTGCCAGCAGCTTTGGTCGAGGCTACACCTTC. It translates to CASSFGRGYTF.